This T cell receptor (beta chain) was recovered during a study of blood T cell repertoires in COVID-19. Study context: Whether acute or convalescent, the COVID-19 samples came from the United States, Italy and Spain.

Allocation to cohorts depended on clinical history reported by the participants. Recovered participants had two consecutive negative NP/OP PCR tests, healthcare professional clearance, or symptom resolution. There are 15 residues in the CDR3. The V gene lost 0 bases and the J gene lost 0 bases, with 8 bases spanning the gap. In germline, CDR1 is KGHSH, CDR2 LQKENI. TCRdb's table, derived via immunoSEQ multiplex PCR, lists solely in-frame clones and lacks some. The sample holds about 260,000 clones; roughly 86% are singletons and the top ten take roughly 2%. The specimen was PBMCs or T cells enriched from blood (not recorded which). V is TRBV18 and J is TRBJ1-2; D gene uncertain. This TCR was recovered from a woman between 45 and 60 years old who had recovered from COVID-19. The CDR3 sequence is CASSPPTETNYGYTF. As DNA, the CDR3 is TGTGCCAGCTCACCACCGACGGAGACTAACTATGGCTACACCTTC. The full variable domain, rest sourced from reference TRBV18 and TRBJ1-2, is NAGVMQNPRHLVRRRGQEARLRCSPMKGHSHVYWYRQLPEEGLKFMVYLQKENIIDESGMPKERFSAEFPKEGPSILRIQQVVRGDSAAYFCASSPPTETNYGYTFGSGTRLTVV.